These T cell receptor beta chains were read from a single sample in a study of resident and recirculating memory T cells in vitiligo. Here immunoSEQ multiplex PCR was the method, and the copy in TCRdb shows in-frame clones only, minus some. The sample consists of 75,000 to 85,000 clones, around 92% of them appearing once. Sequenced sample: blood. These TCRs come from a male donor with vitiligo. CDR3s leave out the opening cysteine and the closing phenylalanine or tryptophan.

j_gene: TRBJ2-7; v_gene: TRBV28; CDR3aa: ASSPGTGQTYEQY
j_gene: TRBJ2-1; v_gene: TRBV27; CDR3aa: ASSPRDRGQGAISEQF
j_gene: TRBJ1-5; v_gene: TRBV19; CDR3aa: ASSPLTGISNQPQH
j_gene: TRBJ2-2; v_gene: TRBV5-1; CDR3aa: ASSYGVGTGNTGELF
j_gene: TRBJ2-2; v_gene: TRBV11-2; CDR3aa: ASSSIQGARTGELF
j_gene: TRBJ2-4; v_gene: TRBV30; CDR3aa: AWSSYRFTKNIQY
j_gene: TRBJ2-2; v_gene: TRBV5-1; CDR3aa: ASNPYGTGELF
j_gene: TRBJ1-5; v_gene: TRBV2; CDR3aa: ASGDRTGGVQPQH
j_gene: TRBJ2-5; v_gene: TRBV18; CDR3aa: ASSLIDRKETQY
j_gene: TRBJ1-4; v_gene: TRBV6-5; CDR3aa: ASSPTGGDEKLF
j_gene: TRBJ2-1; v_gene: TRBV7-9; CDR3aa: ASSRGQDNEQF
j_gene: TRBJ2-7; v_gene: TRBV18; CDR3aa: ASSPKDRGVYEQY
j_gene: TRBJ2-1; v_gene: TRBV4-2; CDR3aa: ASSQVRPEKSENEQF
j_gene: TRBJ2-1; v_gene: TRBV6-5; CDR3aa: ASSPQVSSYNEQF
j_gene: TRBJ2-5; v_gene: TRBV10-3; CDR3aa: AISETGGPQETQY
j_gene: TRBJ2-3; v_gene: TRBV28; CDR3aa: ASSSDSSGRTDTQY
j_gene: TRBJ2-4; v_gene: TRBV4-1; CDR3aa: ASSQEAGRKNIQY
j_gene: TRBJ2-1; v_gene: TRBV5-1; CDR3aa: ASSPSSGRDEQF
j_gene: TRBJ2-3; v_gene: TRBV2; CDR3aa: ASSGLAPTDTQY
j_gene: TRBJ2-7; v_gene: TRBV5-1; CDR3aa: ASSLTTYEQY
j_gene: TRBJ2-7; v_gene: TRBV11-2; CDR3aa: ASISEGSEQY
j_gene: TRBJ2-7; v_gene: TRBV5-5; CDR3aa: ASSLGGGYEQY
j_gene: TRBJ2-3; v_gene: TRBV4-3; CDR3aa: ASSWIKRDGRDTQY